This entry lists 4 T cell receptor beta chains sequenced from one sample in a study of technical replicates of blood from a few donors. Assay used: immunoSEQ multiplex PCR; TCRdb lists only in-frame clones, some missing. The sample lists 65,000 to 85,000 clones; roughly 94% were seen once. Sequenced input: T cells isolated from PBMCs. The receptors were gathered from a human donor in good health.

This clone showed up just a few times. V and J are TRBV5-6 and TRBJ2-5; maybe TRBD1 (5 bases). Trimming pared 1 base from V and 5 bases from J, leaving 15 bases between. CDR3 size: 15 residues. CDR1 is SGHDT and CDR2 is YYEEEE in the germline V gene. CDR3 in amino acids: CASSLMLGPTETQYF. DNA of the CDR3: TGTGCCAGCAGCTTGATGCTGGGGCCGACGGAGACCCAGTACTTC.

V and J are TRBV28 and TRBJ1-1; D gene uncertain. Germline V lookup: CDR1 MDHEN, CDR2 SYDVKM. There are 14 residues in the CDR3. Trimming took off 3 bases at V and 0 bases at J, with 8 bases between the two ends. The CDR3 DNA follows: TGTGCCAGCAGTTTTCGGGGATTGAACACTGAAGCTTTCTTT. It translates to CASSFRGLNTEAFF. The full variable domain, with the rest looked up from reference TRBV28 and TRBJ1-1, is DVKVTQSSRYLVKRTGEKVFLECVQDMDHENMFWYRQDPGLGLRLIYFSYDVKMKEKGDIPEGYSVSREKKERFSLILESASTNQTSMYLCASSFRGLNTEAFFGQGTRLTVV.

The rearrangement links TRBV9 to TRBJ2-1; perhaps TRBD2 as D (6 bases). Trimming removed 0 bases at V and 7 bases at J, with 11 bases between. The CDR3 extends over 14 amino acids. Germline CDR1 is SGDLS and CDR2 is YYNGEE. CDR3 DNA sequence: TGTGCCAGCAGCGTAGCCGGGGGTTGGAATGAGCAGTTCTTC. Protein product: CASSVAGGWNEQFF.

The chain is built from TRBV20-1 and TRBJ2-1, with a possible D match to TRBD1 (5 bases). This CDR3 has 11 amino acids. CDR1 is DFQATT, CDR2 SNEGSKA, per germline (reference sequence). The V end lost 7 bases, the J end lost 8 bases, and 12 bases lay between the germline ends. For the CDR3, the DNA is TGCAGTGTTACTACAGGACATGAGCAGTTCTTC. This sequence encodes CSVTTGHEQFF.